The 28 T cell receptor beta chains in this list originate from one sample, sequenced in a study of Ad26.COV2.S vaccination and SARS-CoV-2 variants. Noted treatment: roughly 18 received Ad26.COV2.S at low or high dose, single or two shots; about 5 received placebo; per-sample allocation not given. Material that was analyzed had been drawn on day 63 after the first vaccine or placebo injection. TCRdb's table, derived via immunoSEQ multiplex PCR, lists solely in-frame clones and lacks some. The repertoire has about 420,000 clones, roughly 90% of them found once; the top ten carry 3.6%. The source material was peripheral blood, sampled in a trial of Ad26.COV2.S vaccine versus placebo. These receptors were collected from a person between 18 and 65 years old who received the Ad26.COV2.S COVID-19 vaccine or a placebo.

J is TRBJ2-7 and V is TRBV20-1; a possible D gene is TRBD2 (5 bases). The CDR3 sequence is 11 residues long. The V and J ends lost 6 bases and 6 bases respectively, with 12 bases between them. Germline values: CDR1 DFQATT, CDR2 SNEGSKA (reference sequence). This chain's CDR3 is CSALDYPEQYF. In DNA form, the CDR3 reads TGCAGTGCCCTTGACTACCCCGAGCAGTACTTC.

The sample holds one count of this clone. This chain joins TRBV15 and TRBJ2-2, with 10 nucleotides matching TRBD1. CDR3 length: 15 amino acids. CDR1 is LNHNV and CDR2 is YYDKDF in the germline V gene (reference sequence). Trimming removed 3 bases from V and 4 bases from J; junction bases left unmatched: 2. The CDR3 spells CATSRTGGVTGELFF. The CDR3 nucleotides read TGTGCCACCAGCAGGACAGGGGGCGTCACCGGGGAGCTGTTTTTT. Based on the CDR3 plus reference TRBV15 and TRBJ2-2, the full variable domain is DAMVIQNPRYQVTQFGKPVTLSCSQTLNHNVMYWYQQKSSQAPKLLFHYYDKDFNNEADTPDNFQSRRPNTSFCFLDIRSPGLGDTAMYLCATSRTGGVTGELFFGEGSRLTVL.

The V gene is TRBV7-6, the J gene TRBJ1-2; tentative D call: TRBD1 (5 bases). V was cut by 1 base and J by 6 bases, with 9 bases left in between. CDR3 size: 13 residues. Germline lookup yields CDR1 SGHVS and CDR2 FNYEAQ. In nucleotides, the CDR3 is TGTGCCAGCAGCTTAGATGGGGCTCATGGCTACACCTTC. It is translated as CASSLDGAHGYTF.

The rearrangement uses TRBV19 and TRBJ1-5; 7 bases fit TRBD1. Losses at the gene ends were 6 bases for V and 1 base for J; bases not matched to a gene: 6. Germline CDR1 is LNHDA and CDR2 is SQIVND (reference sequence). The CDR3 runs to 15 residues. The CDR3 sequence is CASRKTGTSNQPQHF. The CDR3 nucleotides read TGTGCCAGTAGGAAGACAGGGACAAGCAATCAGCCCCAGCATTTT. Full variable domain (outside the CDR3, taken from reference TRBV19 and TRBJ1-5): DGGITQSPKYLFRKEGQNVTLSCEQNLNHDAMYWYRQDPGQGLRLIYYSQIVNDFQKGDIAEGYSVSREKKESFPLTVTSAQKNPTAFYLCASRKTGTSNQPQHFGDGTRLSIL.

Comment on this clone: Germline and junction disagree at one end, which may indicate a read error. J is TRBJ1-6 and V is TRBV6-5, with 7 bases matching TRBD1. CDR3 size: 14 residues. Looked up from germline, CDR1 is MNHEY and CDR2 is SVGAGI. The CDR3 DNA reads TGTGTCAGCAGTCCCGGACAGGCTGTTTCACCCCTCCACTTT. Residues: CVSSPGQAVSPLHF.

CDR3 in amino acids: CASSRDSGESTDTQYF. The CDR3 DNA is TGTGCCAGTAGTAGGGACAGCGGGGAGAGCACAGATACGCAGTATTTT. The J gene is TRBJ2-3, the V gene TRBV19; D is perhaps TRBD1 or TRBD2 (7 bases each). The CDR3 spans 16 residues. Germline assignment: CDR1 LNHDA and CDR2 SQIVND (reference sequence). V lost 4 bases and J lost 0, with 14 bases in between. The entire variable domain, with the rest obtained from reference TRBV19 and TRBJ2-3, is as follows: DGGITQSPKYLFRKEGQNVTLSCEQNLNHDAMYWYRQDPGQGLRLIYYSQIVNDFQKGDIAEGYSVSREKKESFPLTVTSAQKNPTAFYLCASSRDSGESTDTQYFGPGTRLTVL.

The CDR3 reads CASSFTGGPYEQYF. The DNA of the CDR3 is TGTGCCAGCAGTTTCACGGGGGGGCCCTACGAGCAGTACTTC. The V and J genes are TRBV6-2 or TRBV6-3 and TRBJ2-7, with 8 bases fitting TRBD2. This CDR3 region has 14 residues. The V gene end was trimmed by 4 bases and the J gene end by 2 bases; junction bases not matched to a gene: 4. CDR1 MNHEY and CDR2 SVGEGT come from the germline V gene.

V is TRBV5-1 and J is TRBJ2-3, with TRBD1 as a possible D gene (6 bases). The CDR3 is 14 amino acids. The V gene's germline CDR1 is SGHRS and CDR2 YFSETQ. V lost 0 bases to trimming and J lost 3 bases, with 8 bases between them. For the CDR3, the DNA is TGCGCCAGCAGCTTGGCAGGGGCAACAGATACGCAGTATTTT. Protein product: CASSLAGATDTQYF.

This chain uses TRBV27 with TRBJ1-3; TRBD1 matches 7 bases. The CDR3 is 15 residues long. Germline assignment: CDR1 MNHEY and CDR2 SMNVEV (reference sequence). J lost 2 bases, V lost 2 bases, and 3 bases had no gene match. The CDR3 nucleotides read TGTGCCAGCAGTTTAAATCAGGGGGCTGGAAACACCATATATTTT. It translates to CASSLNQGAGNTIYF.

The rearrangement links TRBV15 to TRBJ2-7, with D possibly being TRBD1 (5 bases). Germline CDR1 is LNHNV and CDR2 is YYDKDF (reference sequence). The ends were cut back, 0 bases at V and 7 bases at J, with 10 bases in the middle. This CDR3 has 13 amino acids. The CDR3 protein is CATSRDREREQYF. DNA of the CDR3: TGTGCCACCAGCAGAGACAGGGAAAGGGAGCAGTACTTC.

The chain carries TRBV19 and TRBJ1-1, with 7 bases fitting TRBD1. V trimming: 4 bases; J trimming: 1 base; junction bases outside the gene matches: 6. Germline CDR1 and CDR2: LNHDA and SQIVND (reference sequence). There are 15 residues in the CDR3. The CDR3 DNA reads TGTGCCAGTAGTAAACGGACAGGCTGGAACACTGAAGCTTTCTTT. It translates to CASSKRTGWNTEAFF.

In this sample, this clone turned up a few times. The sample carries other DNA sequences with the same CDR3. The V call is TRBV11-2, the J call TRBJ2-5; 9 nucleotides line up with TRBD2. This CDR3 contains 15 residues. The junction had 4 bases not matched to a gene; V was cut back by 2 bases and J by 3 bases. Germline V gene sequence: CDR1 SGHAT, CDR2 FQNNGV. In nucleotides, the CDR3 is TGTGCCAGCAGCTTACGGACTAGCGTAGAAGAGACCCAGTACTTC. Its protein is CASSLRTSVEETQYF.

Points on this clone: The CDR3 ends on some other residue instead of the conserved phenylalanine or tryptophan, so this is likely a read error. Because the CDR3's place on the DNA is in doubt, the DNA is left out and the CDR3 is given as listed by TCRdb. The chain carries TRBV28 and TRBJ2-4; whether TRBD2, the table's D call, matches the DNA was not checked. Germline lookup yields CDR1 MDHEN and CDR2 SYDVKM. The CDR3 spans 12 residues, counting both ends. CDR3 in amino acids: CASSFSAGGGGT.

This chain joins TRBV28 and TRBJ2-7; 8 bases are a match to TRBD1. CDR3 length equals 15 residues. Germline trimming cut 5 bases from V and 2 bases from J; bases unmatched to any gene: 8. Germline V CDR1 and CDR2: MDHEN, SYDVKM. DNA for the CDR3: TGTGCCAGCAGTCCCATTCGGGGACAGGCCTACGAGCAGTACTTC. Translation: CASSPIRGQAYEQYF. Looking up the rest from reference TRBV28 and TRBJ2-7 gives the full variable domain: DVKVTQSSRYLVKRTGEKVFLECVQDMDHENMFWYRQDPGLGLRLIYFSYDVKMKEKGDIPEGYSVSREKKERFSLILESASTNQTSMYLCASSPIRGQAYEQYFGPGTRLTVT.

As for this clone: The conserved final phenylalanine or tryptophan is absent from the CDR3, which likely points to a read error. The DNA is left out, because the CDR3 cannot be placed on it with certainty; the CDR3 is given as TCRdb lists it. V and J are TRBV5-8 and TRBJ2-4; the D segment call TRBD2 is taken from the table without a DNA check. Both ends counted, the CDR3 spans 9 residues. CDR1 and CDR2 from the germline V gene are SGHTS and YDEGEE. CDR3 sequence reads: CASSLVGGL.

This chain joins TRBV7-8 and TRBJ1-3, with 9 positions matching TRBD1. The CDR3 loop spans 16 amino acids. Germline assignment: CDR1 SGHVS and CDR2 FQNEAQ. Trimming at V came to 0 bases and at J to 4 bases, leaving 4 bases not matched to a gene. The CDR3 region has the DNA TGTGCCAGCAGCTTAGCAGGACAGGGGTTGGGAAACACCATATATTTT. Amino acid sequence: CASSLAGQGLGNTIYF.

V gene TRBV6-2 or TRBV6-3 combines with J gene TRBJ2-2; possibly TRBD1 for D (5 bases). The CDR3 has 15 residues. Germline-derived CDR1 and CDR2 are MNHEY and SVGEGT. V dropped 2 bases and J dropped 1 base, with 8 bases sitting between them. The CDR3 reads CASSYDSMNTGELFF. DNA for the CDR3: TGTGCCAGCAGTTACGACAGCATGAACACCGGGGAGCTGTTTTTT.

The chain recombines TRBV24-1 with TRBJ2-3, with TRBD1 matching over 8 bases. The CDR3 runs 16 residues. Trimming removed 4 bases from V and 1 base from J; junction bases left unmatched: 6. The germline CDR1 and CDR2 sequences are KGHDR and SFDVKD. CDR3 sequence (DNA): TGTGCCACCAGTGAGCACCGGACAGGGCGCACAGATACGCAGTATTTT. Its translation is CATSEHRTGRTDTQYF.

CDR3 nucleotide sequence: TGTGCCAGCAGCGACACCGGGACTAGGGGCCCCGAGACCCAGTACTTC. This gives the protein CASSDTGTRGPETQYF. The chain couples TRBV7-9 to TRBJ2-5, with TRBD2 identical over 8 bases. Germline trimming cut 5 bases from V and 5 bases from J; bases unmatched to any gene: 13. The CDR3 totals 16 residues. Germline V gene sequence: CDR1 SEHNR, CDR2 FQNEAQ (reference sequence).

The genes are TRBV5-1 and TRBJ1-4, with a weak D call TRBD1 (5 bases). This CDR3 is 17 amino acids long. V was trimmed by 4 bases and J by 5 bases, leaving 21 bases between them. Looked up from germline, CDR1 is SGHRS and CDR2 is YFSETQ. As DNA, the CDR3 is TGCGCCAGCAGCCCGGGACTACGAACAGTACACAATGAAAAACTGTTTTTT. Residues: CASSPGLRTVHNEKLFF. Full variable domain (missing parts from reference TRBV5-1 and TRBJ1-4): KAGVTQTPRYLIKTRGQQVTLSCSPISGHRSVSWYQQTPGQGLQFLFEYFSETQRNKGNFPGRFSGRQFSNSRSEMNVSTLELGDSALYLCASSPGLRTVHNEKLFFGSGTQLSVL.

The chain has TRBV7-2 and TRBJ1-5; perhaps TRBD1 as D (5 bases). Germline V lookup: CDR1 SGHTA, CDR2 FQGNSA. This CDR3 comprises 14 residues. V was shortened by 1 base and J by 2 bases, with 6 bases between the two germline ends. CDR3 coding DNA: TGTGCCAGCAGCTTAGGAGGGGGCAATCAGCCCCAGCATTTT. This translates into CASSLGGGNQPQHF.

This chain's CDR3 is CASRAFRTGSHEQYF. The CDR3 DNA reads as TGTGCCAGCAGGGCCTTTAGGACAGGGTCACACGAGCAGTACTTC. This chain links TRBV6-5 with TRBJ2-7; 8 bases match TRBD1. Germline CDR1 reads MNHEY; CDR2 reads SVGAGI. The CDR3 is 15 residues long. The V gene end was trimmed by 6 bases and the J gene end by 5 bases; junction bases not matched to a gene: 12.

This chain uses TRBV24-1 with TRBJ2-1, with D maybe TRBD2 (6 bases). Per the germline V gene, CDR1 is KGHDR and CDR2 is SFDVKD. V shed 6 bases and J shed 4 bases, with 15 bases lying between them. This CDR3 contains 15 residues. The CDR3 DNA follows: TGTGCCACCAGTCACTTCGCGGGGACGTACAATGAGCAGTTCTTC. Residues: CATSHFAGTYNEQFF.

The rearrangement links TRBV18 to TRBJ2-2; D unclear. V was cut by 0 bases and J by 6 bases, with 8 bases left in between. The CDR3 loop spans 14 amino acids. Looked up from germline, CDR1 is KGHSH and CDR2 is LQKENI. CDR3 DNA sequence: TGTGCCAGCTCACCACCGCAGGCTTCCGGGGAGCTGTTTTTT. Protein product: CASSPPQASGELFF.

V and J are TRBV11-3 and TRBJ2-5, with D possibly called TRBD1 or TRBD2 (6 bases each). V was clipped by 3 bases and J by 4 bases, with 12 bases between them. CDR3 length equals 14 residues. From germline, CDR1 is SGHNT and CDR2 YENEEA. The CDR3 here is CASSFGGTRETQYF. The CDR3 DNA is TGTGCCAGCAGCTTTGGCGGGACACGAGAGACCCAGTACTTC.

The gene calls are TRBV29-1 and TRBJ2-7; D is undetermined. There are 13 residues in the CDR3. V shed 4 bases and J shed 3 bases, with 13 bases lying between them. The germline CDR1 and CDR2 sequences are SQVTM and ANQGSEA. The CDR3 is CSVAYSFGYEQYF. DNA of the CDR3: TGCAGCGTTGCATATAGTTTCGGCTACGAGCAGTACTTC.

This clone was seen only a few times. V usage is TRBV7-9 and J usage is TRBJ2-3; D gene uncertain. V lost 2 bases, J lost 1 base, and 16 bases lay in between. Germline V CDR1 and CDR2: SEHNR, FQNEAQ (reference sequence). The CDR3 totals 17 residues. This CDR3 is CASSLRSPGLGTDTQYF. The DNA for the CDR3 is TGTGCCAGCAGCTTACGATCCCCTGGGCTGGGCACAGATACGCAGTATTTT.

V is TRBV7-9 and J is TRBJ2-3; D is undetermined. V was trimmed by 4 bases and J by 11 bases, leaving 13 bases between them. Germline CDR1 and CDR2: SEHNR and FQNEAQ (reference sequence). This CDR3 region has 12 residues. The CDR3 DNA reads as TGTGCCAGCAGCTACGCTCTGATCGGGCAGTATTTT. Translated, it gives CASSYALIGQYF.